The 28 T cell receptor beta chains below all came from one sample that was sequenced in a study of blood T cell repertoires in COVID-19. This table comes from immunoSEQ multiplex PCR, and its TCRdb copy is limited to in-frame clones, with some not included. The profile shows 230,000 or so clones, roughly 80% of them singletons. Material for sequencing was PBMCs or T cells enriched from blood (not recorded which). The receptors here all came from a man aged 50 to 60 who had recovered from COVID-19.

V is TRBV7-9 and J is TRBJ2-5, with a possible D match to TRBD2 (5 bases). This CDR3 comprises 13 residues. Germline CDR1 is SEHNR and CDR2 is FQNEAQ (reference sequence). Trimming left V 4 bases short and J 7 bases short, with 13 bases between. CDR3 bases: TGTGCCAGCAGCTCGGGGTCCGGCGGGACCCAGTACTTC. Residues: CASSSGSGGTQYF. Based on the CDR3 plus reference TRBV7-9 and TRBJ2-5, the full variable domain is DTGVSQNPRHKITKRGQNVTFRCDPISEHNRLYWYRQTLGQGPEFLTYFQNEAQLEKSRLLSDRFSAERPKGSFSTLEIQRTEQGDSAMYLCASSSGSGGTQYFGPGTRLLVL.

CDR3 coding DNA: TGTGCCAGCAGCCAAGATATGGCGGTTTACAATGAGCAGTTCTTC. Encoded protein: CASSQDMAVYNEQFF. This chain connects TRBV4-2 to TRBJ2-1; unclear D gene. The germline CDR1 and CDR2 sequences are LGHNA and YNFKEQ. Trimming took off 0 bases at V and 4 bases at J, with 10 bases between the two ends. This CDR3 comprises 15 residues.

This clone was seen only once. This rearrangement joins TRBV23-1 to TRBJ1-1; D is unresolved. TRBV23-1 is placed among ORFs of uncertain function. V was trimmed by 2 bases and J by 0 bases, leaving 13 bases between them. The CDR3 sequence is 16 residues long. The CDR3 sequence is CASSQRRIPMNTEAFF. The CDR3 DNA sequence: TGCGCCAGCAGTCAAAGGAGGATCCCCATGAACACTGAAGCTTTCTTT.

The chain couples TRBV7-3 to TRBJ2-2; D perhaps matches TRBD1 (6 bases). Per germline, CDR1 SGHTA and CDR2 FQGTGA. CDR3 length: 16 residues. Trimming stripped 5 bases from V and 4 bases from J, with 17 bases between. Here the CDR3 reads CASSPHRDIPTGELFF. CDR3 nucleotide sequence: TGTGCCAGCAGCCCTCACCGGGACATCCCCACCGGGGAGCTGTTTTTT.

The V and J genes are TRBV24-1 and TRBJ2-2, with D possibly matching TRBD2 (6 bases). This CDR3 is built from 11 residues. The germline gives CDR1 KGHDR, CDR2 SFDVKD. Trimming left V 10 bases short and J 7 bases short, with 9 bases between. This chain's CDR3 is CATSEGGELFF. The CDR3 nucleotides read TGTGCCACTTCGGAGGGCGGGGAGCTGTTTTTT.

This clone has only one observation. The V call is TRBV10-3, the J call TRBJ1-6, with D possibly matching TRBD1 (5 bases). Germline CDR1 reads ENHRY; CDR2 reads SYGVKD. The CDR3 is made up of 13 amino acids. Trimming removed 6 bases from V and 11 bases from J, with 14 bases in between. CDR3 nucleotides: TGTGCCATCAGGGAGGGAGGGGAGGCACCCCTCCACTTT. Translated, it gives CAIREGGEAPLHF.

This clone was observed a handful of times. The chain has TRBV19 and TRBJ2-3, with D perhaps TRBD2 (6 bases). In germline, CDR1 is LNHDA, CDR2 SQIVND (reference sequence). Trimming removed 6 bases at V and 6 bases at J, with 19 bases between. CDR3 length: 15 residues. The CDR3 sequence is CASSRPGLGGDTQYF. The CDR3 DNA follows: TGTGCCAGTAGCCGACCGGGACTTGGGGGGGATACGCAGTATTTT.

This clone was counted between two and nine times. The chain recombines TRBV15 with TRBJ2-3; possibly TRBD2 for D (6 bases). V lost 3 bases and J 4 bases, leaving 20 bases between the germline ends. Germline CDR1 and CDR2: LNHNV and YYDKDF (reference sequence). CDR3 length equals 17 residues. CDR3 residues: CATSRAPSRRAADTQYF. DNA for the CDR3: TGTGCCACCAGCAGGGCCCCGTCTAGGAGGGCGGCAGATACGCAGTATTTT.

The chain carries TRBV6-2 or TRBV6-3 and TRBJ2-6; no firm D call. Per germline, CDR1 MNHEY and CDR2 SVGEGT. Trimming shortened V by 0 bases and J by 0 bases, and 6 bases separated the two germline ends. The CDR3 extends over 16 amino acids. The CDR3 coding sequence is TGTGCCAGCAGTTACTCTCCGGGCTCTGGGGCCAACGTCCTGACTTTC. Translation: CASSYSPGSGANVLTF.

The J gene is TRBJ1-3, the V gene TRBV19, with 8 bases aligning to TRBD1. Germline lookup yields CDR1 LNHDA and CDR2 SQIVND (reference sequence). J gave up 6 bases and V 5 bases, and 6 bases lay outside the gene matches. The CDR3 extends over 14 amino acids. The chain's CDR3 is CASSAGQGVNTIYF. In nucleotides, the CDR3 is TGTGCCAGTAGTGCCGGACAGGGCGTAAACACCATATATTTT. The entire variable domain, with the rest obtained from reference TRBV19 and TRBJ1-3, is as follows: DGGITQSPKYLFRKEGQNVTLSCEQNLNHDAMYWYRQDPGQGLRLIYYSQIVNDFQKGDIAEGYSVSREKKESFPLTVTSAQKNPTAFYLCASSAGQGVNTIYFGEGSWLTVV.

The CDR3 loop reads CSVRIAAVNTEAFF. The CDR3, as DNA: TGCAGCGTTAGGATTGCGGCCGTGAACACTGAAGCTTTCTTT. This chain connects TRBV29-1 to TRBJ1-1; D uncertain. Germline loops: CDR1 SQVTM, CDR2 ANQGSEA. Trimming took 5 bases from V and 0 from J, leaving 13 bases between them. The CDR3 has 14 amino acids.

The chain couples TRBV2 to TRBJ2-3, with 10 bases fitting TRBD1. CDR1 SNHLY and CDR2 FYNNEI come from the germline V gene. The V gene end was trimmed by 2 bases and the J gene end by 4 bases; junction bases not matched to a gene: 12. The CDR3 runs to 18 residues. The CDR3 spells CASSEIGTGAPRADTQYF. The CDR3 DNA reads as TGTGCCAGCAGTGAAATTGGGACAGGGGCCCCACGGGCAGATACGCAGTATTTT. Drawing the rest from reference TRBV2 and TRBJ2-3, the complete variable domain is EPEVTQTPSHQVTQMGQEVILRCVPISNHLYFYWYRQILGQKVEFLVSFYNNEISEKSEIFDDQFSVERPDGSNFTLKIRSTKLEDSAMYFCASSEIGTGAPRADTQYFGPGTRLTVL.

The chain recombines TRBV5-5 with TRBJ2-7, with 9 bases aligning to TRBD2. CDR3 length: 16 amino acids. The J segment lost 4 bases and the V segment lost 0 bases, leaving 8 bases of the junction unmatched. Germline values: CDR1 SGHKS, CDR2 YYEKEE (reference sequence). The CDR3 loop reads CASSLVGGRAGYEQYF. For the CDR3, the DNA is TGTGCCAGCAGCTTGGTGGGCGGGAGGGCCGGGTACGAGCAGTACTTC.

The genes are TRBV5-6 and TRBJ2-6; possibly TRBD1 for D (5 bases). The CDR3 extends over 15 amino acids. Germline assignment: CDR1 SGHDT and CDR2 YYEEEE. V dropped 4 bases and J dropped 0 bases, with 8 bases sitting between them. The DNA for the CDR3 is TGTGCCAGCAGCATAAGGGGCTCTGGGGCCAACGTCCTGACTTTC. This codes for CASSIRGSGANVLTF.

The chain couples TRBV4-2 to TRBJ2-2, with TRBD2 identical over 7 bases. J lost 8 bases, V lost 1 base, and 7 bases had no gene match. Looked up from germline, CDR1 is LGHNA and CDR2 is YNFKEQ. The CDR3 is 15 amino acids. This chain's CDR3 is CASSQVVGEGGELFF. The CDR3 region has the DNA TGTGCCAGCAGCCAAGTGGTGGGGGAGGGTGGGGAGCTGTTTTTT.

The rearrangement links TRBV7-6 to TRBJ2-5, with TRBD2 matching 7 bases. V was clipped by 4 bases and J by 6 bases; unmatched bases: 11. The CDR3 spans 15 residues. Germline V gene sequence: CDR1 SGHVS, CDR2 FNYEAQ. CDR3 bases: TGTGCCAGCAGCTCCAGGGTGGGGGGGGTGAAGACCCAGTACTTC. Amino acids: CASSSRVGGVKTQYF.

The chain has TRBV11-2 and TRBJ1-2, with a tentative D call TRBD1 (6 bases). The CDR3 runs 14 residues. Germline CDR1 is SGHAT and CDR2 is FQNNGV. The ends were cut back, 3 bases at V and 5 bases at J, with 13 bases in the middle. The CDR3 spells CASSFSGTPYGYTF. The CDR3 region has the DNA TGTGCCAGCAGCTTTTCCGGGACACCTTATGGCTACACCTTC.

The rearrangement links TRBV5-1 to TRBJ1-2; possible D gene TRBD1, 5 bases. Looked up from germline, CDR1 is SGHRS and CDR2 is YFSETQ. The CDR3 has 14 residues. The V end was cut by 3 bases, the J end by 8 bases, with 17 bases between. CDR3 residues: CASSSPGERRGYTF. The DNA of the CDR3 is TGCGCCAGCAGCTCCCCGGGGGAAAGGCGCGGCTACACCTTC.

A few counts support this clone. This chain connects TRBV7-9 to TRBJ1-5; the match to TRBD1 covers 7 bases. Germline values: CDR1 SEHNR, CDR2 FQNEAQ (reference sequence). V was clipped by 5 bases and J by 0 bases; unmatched bases: 10. The CDR3 is 17 amino acids. The CDR3 loop reads CASSQWTGTFSNQPQHF. CDR3 bases: TGTGCCAGCAGCCAATGGACAGGTACCTTTAGCAATCAGCCCCAGCATTTT.

The rearrangement links TRBV11-2 to TRBJ1-2; 10 nucleotides agree with TRBD1. The V and J ends lost 5 bases and 6 bases, in that order; junction bases with no gene match: 3. CDR3 size: 13 residues. Germline lookup yields CDR1 SGHAT and CDR2 FQNNGV. For the CDR3, the DNA is TGTGCCAGCAGCGACAGGGGGCTTGATGGCTACACCTTC. This gives the protein CASSDRGLDGYTF.

The chain links TRBV7-2 to TRBJ2-1, with D perhaps matching TRBD2 (5 bases). Germline V CDR1 and CDR2: SGHTA, FQGNSA. The CDR3 covers 19 residues. V lost 5 bases and J lost 0, with 23 bases in between. The chain's CDR3 is CASSPPRQVSASSYNEQFF. CDR3 in DNA: TGTGCCAGCAGCCCTCCGCGGCAGGTTAGCGCTAGCTCCTACAATGAGCAGTTCTTC.

The CDR3 DNA sequence: TGTGAATGCGGAAGGGCGGGGGGCGAGCAGTACTTC. It codes for CECGRAGGEQYF. This chain links TRBV28 with TRBJ2-7, with TRBD2 identical over 8 bases. The CDR3 runs 12 residues. CDR1 and CDR2 (germline): MDHEN, SYDVKM.

The CDR3 sequence: CASSFQGGYGTEAFF. In nucleotides, the CDR3 is TGTGCCAGCAGTTTTCAGGGGGGTTATGGCACTGAAGCTTTCTTT. The rearrangement uses TRBV28 and TRBJ1-1, with 7 positions matching TRBD1. CDR1 MDHEN and CDR2 SYDVKM come from the germline V gene. With 3 bases clipped from V and 4 bases from J, the junction kept 8 bases outside the gene matches. The CDR3 covers 15 residues.

V and J are TRBV19 and TRBJ2-3; 15 bases match TRBD2. J lost 2 bases, V lost 6 bases, and 6 bases had no gene match. There are 17 residues in the CDR3. Germline V gene data show CDR1 as LNHDA and CDR2 as SQIVND (reference sequence). The CDR3 here is CASRRGTSGGYTDTQYF. The DNA for the CDR3 is TGTGCCAGTAGGCGCGGGACTAGCGGGGGGTACACAGATACGCAGTATTTT.

This clone was recorded a few times. The chain recombines TRBV11-1 with TRBJ2-2, with TRBD1 identical over 8 bases. The germline V gene encodes CDR1 SGHAT and CDR2 FQDESV (reference sequence). The CDR3 contains 16 residues. The V gene end was trimmed by 3 bases and the J gene end by 4 bases; junction bases not matched to a gene: 7. CDR3 protein: CASSLGQGAGTGELFF. In nucleotides, the CDR3 is TGTGCCAGCAGCTTGGGGCAGGGGGCGGGCACCGGGGAGCTGTTTTTT.

The gene calls are TRBV5-4 and TRBJ2-7; 11 bases map to TRBD2. Trimming cost V 2 bases and J 2 bases; bases outside gene matches: 6. Per the germline V gene, CDR1 is SGHNT and CDR2 is YYREEE (reference sequence). The CDR3 is made up of 16 amino acids. The CDR3 nucleotides read TGTGCCAGCAGCTTCTCCCAACTAGCGGGAGCCTACGAGCAGTACTTC. It codes for CASSFSQLAGAYEQYF.

This chain uses TRBV15 with TRBJ1-2; the D is unclear. This CDR3 is 15 amino acids long. Trimming cost V 2 bases and J 1 base, with 11 bases left between them. Germline CDR1 is LNHNV and CDR2 is YYDKDF (reference sequence). CDR3 bases: TGTGCCACCAGCAGATTACCGCGGGTTAACTATGGCTACACCTTC. This encodes CATSRLPRVNYGYTF.

The chain carries TRBV20-1 and TRBJ2-1, with D maybe TRBD2 (5 bases). The germline V gene encodes CDR1 DFQATT and CDR2 SNEGSKA (reference sequence). The CDR3 loop spans 8 amino acids. In DNA, the CDR3 is TGCAGCCGGGGTGAGCAGTTCTTC. This gives the protein CSRGEQFF.